Below are 14 T cell receptor beta chains sequenced from a single sample in a study of shared clonotypes between healthy human individuals. Naive CD8 cells lacked CD45RO, underwent positive selection for CCR7 and left out terminally differentiated effector memory CD45RA+ cells. Sequenced by immunoSEQ multiplex PCR; TCRdb stores in-frame clones only, minus some. The table records roughly 2,000,000 clones, approximately 95% of them present only once. The specimen was naive CD8+ T cells sorted from blood. The origin of the receptors is a man aged 18 to 30 in good health.

In regard to this clone: The sample carries other DNA sequences with the same CDR3. This sequence joins TRBV6-1 and TRBJ1-5; no clear D gene. Trimming took 1 base from V and 3 from J, leaving 1 base between them. CDR1 is MNHNS, CDR2 SASEGT, per germline. The CDR3 has 12 residues. Here the CDR3 DNA reads TGTGCCAGCAGTGAAGTCAATCAGCCCCAGCATTTT. It specifies CASSEVNQPQHF.

The sample holds a few counts of this clone. The chain carries TRBV30 and TRBJ1-2; D possibly corresponds to TRBD1 (6 bases). This CDR3 has 12 residues. Trimming left V 1 base short and J 6 bases short, with 9 bases between. Germline CDR1 is GTSNPN and CDR2 is SVGIG (reference sequence). As DNA, the CDR3 is TGTGCCTGGAGTGGTACAGGGAATGGCTACACCTTC. It is translated as CAWSGTGNGYTF. Drawing the rest from reference TRBV30 and TRBJ1-2, the complete variable domain is SQTIHQWPATLVQPVGSPLSLECTVEGTSNPNLYWYRQAAGRGLQLLFYSVGIGQISSEVPQNLSASRPQDRQFILSSKKLLLSDSGFYLCAWSGTGNGYTFGSGTRLTVV.

The count of this clone is one. J is TRBJ1-2 and V is TRBV5-1, with TRBD1 matching over 9 bases. The CDR3 length is 15 residues. Germline CDR1 and CDR2: SGHRS and YFSETQ. V shed 3 bases, J shed 8 bases, and the junction held 11 bases outside the gene matches. CDR3 sequence reads: CASSSGQGTTSGYTF. CDR3 DNA sequence: TGCGCCAGCAGCTCCGGACAGGGGACAACGAGCGGCTACACCTTC.

This chain joins TRBV13 and TRBJ1-1; the D gene is possibly TRBD1 (6 bases). V was pared by 4 bases and J by 1 base, with 19 bases between. Germline V CDR1 and CDR2: PRHDT, FYEKMQ (reference sequence). The CDR3 is 17 residues long. The CDR3: CASSSSGGGVRNTEAFF. CDR3 DNA: TGTGCCAGCAGCTCCAGTGGAGGGGGGGTACGGAACACTGAAGCTTTCTTT.

The rearrangement joins TRBV6-1 to TRBJ1-4; D is uncertain. V was trimmed by 2 bases and J by 7 bases, leaving 2 bases between them. Germline V gives CDR1 MNHNS, CDR2 SASEGT. CDR3 length: 11 residues. The CDR3 loop reads CASSEFEKLFF. The CDR3, as DNA: TGTGCCAGCAGTGAATTTGAAAAACTGTTTTTT.

The CDR3 sequence: CASSDPQSSYEQYF. As DNA, the CDR3 is TGTGCCAGCAGCGATCCCCAAAGCTCCTACGAGCAGTACTTC. The chain links TRBV5-6 to TRBJ2-7; D is unclear. The CDR3 is made up of 14 amino acids. Germline assignment: CDR1 SGHDT and CDR2 YYEEEE. Trimming took off 4 bases at V and 0 bases at J, with 11 bases between the two ends.

The chain is built from TRBV5-6 and TRBJ2-2; TRBD2 matches 16 bases. Germline V CDR1 and CDR2: SGHDT, YYEEEE. The CDR3 totals 18 residues. The V segment lost 4 bases and the J segment 5 bases; nucleotides outside the gene matches: 8. CDR3 DNA: TGTGCCAGCAGCGGGACTAGCGGGAGGGCCCTGATAACCGGGGAGCTGTTTTTT. Its protein product is CASSGTSGRALITGELFF.

J is TRBJ1-2 and V is TRBV5-4, with TRBD1 identical over 8 bases. After removal of 4 bases from V and 5 bases from J, the junction contained 10 bases not matched to a gene. The CDR3 loop spans 15 amino acids. CDR1 is SGHNT and CDR2 is YYREEE in the germline V gene (reference sequence). The CDR3 DNA sequence: TGTGCCAGCAGCCCGGACAGGGCCGGGGGTTATGGCTACACCTTC. This encodes CASSPDRAGGYGYTF.

The gene calls are TRBV7-2 and TRBJ1-2; D gene unclear. The V and J ends lost 5 bases and 6 bases respectively, with 16 bases between them. In germline, CDR1 is SGHTA, CDR2 FQGNSA. This CDR3 region has 14 residues. CDR3 DNA: TGTGCCAGCAGCGCATGGACGGGAGAAGATGGCTACACCTTC. The encoded protein is CASSAWTGEDGYTF.

This clone was recorded only once. The chain employs TRBV9 and TRBJ2-1; tentative D call: TRBD2 (5 bases). The CDR3 length is 15 residues. Germline CDR1 and CDR2: SGDLS and YYNGEE. The V end was cut by 0 bases, the J end by 4 bases, with 11 bases between. CDR3 in amino acids: CASSVGVAYYNEQFF. CDR3 nucleotides: TGTGCCAGCAGCGTAGGGGTAGCGTATTACAATGAGCAGTTCTTC.

The rearrangement links TRBV7-8 to TRBJ2-3, with TRBD2 identical over 10 bases. The junction had 2 bases not matched to a gene; V was cut back by 2 bases and J by 0 bases. CDR1 and CDR2 from the germline V gene are SGHVS and FQNEAQ. The length of the CDR3 is 16 residues. The CDR3 spells CASSLLAGGSTDTQYF. The CDR3, as DNA: TGTGCCAGCAGCTTATTAGCGGGGGGTAGCACAGATACGCAGTATTTT.

The chain has TRBV2 and TRBJ2-1; possibly TRBD1 for D (5 bases). The CDR3 totals 12 residues. Trimming shortened V by 7 bases and J by 9 bases, and 13 bases separated the two germline ends. Germline-derived CDR1 and CDR2 are SNHLY and FYNNEI. The CDR3 here is CASISGSSEQFF. The DNA of the CDR3 is TGTGCCAGCATTTCAGGGTCAAGTGAGCAGTTCTTC.

The chain couples TRBV27 to TRBJ2-3, with D unclear. V was trimmed by 5 bases and J by 2 bases, leaving 11 bases between them. The CDR3 runs to 14 residues. Per germline, CDR1 MNHEY and CDR2 SMNVEV (reference sequence). DNA of the CDR3: TGTGCCAGCAGTCTAGACAACCCCACAGATACGCAGTATTTT. Translating it yields CASSLDNPTDTQYF.

This clone was counted a single time. CDR3 nucleotides: TGTGCCAGCAGTTTAGAAGCAGGGGGAGGGCTATGGTATGGCTACACCTTC. Its translation: CASSLEAGGGLWYGYTF. V gene TRBV28 combines with J gene TRBJ1-2, with TRBD1 matching 7 bases. Germline V lookup: CDR1 MDHEN, CDR2 SYDVKM. Unmatched junction bases numbered 14, after V lost 2 bases and J lost 5 bases. The CDR3 contains 17 residues.